One and the same sample provided the 26 T cell receptor beta chains below, sequenced in a study of T cell repertoires in cytomegalovirus infection. One entry per CDR3 protein results from TCRdb running MiXCR on the reads. The profile shows hundreds of thousands of distinct CDR3 sequences, roughly 15% of them singletons. Material for sequencing was PBMCs. Receptors originate from a human donor in good health (CMV status not recorded). Some clones in this sample may be carry-over from other donors' samples.

This clonotype was seen a few times. This rearrangement joins TRBV6-2 or TRBV6-3 to TRBJ1-5, with D maybe TRBD1 (6 bases). This CDR3 has 15 amino acids. Trimming stripped 6 bases from V and 7 bases from J, with 19 bases between. Germline V gene data show CDR1 as MNHEY and CDR2 as SVGEGT. The CDR3 spells CASRPDRLWVQPQHF. DNA of the CDR3: TGTGCCAGCAGACCCGACAGGTTATGGGTGCAGCCCCAGCATTTT.

This clonotype was counted ten times or more. This chain links TRBV7-9 with TRBJ2-3, with D hard to call. The V end was cut by 1 base, the J end by 1 base, with 12 bases between. The germline CDR1 and CDR2 sequences are SEHNR and FQNEAQ (reference sequence). The CDR3 runs 16 residues. Written as DNA, the CDR3 is TGTGCCAGCAGCTTAGGTACTTTCCTCGGCACAGATACGCAGTATTTT. This sequence encodes CASSLGTFLGTDTQYF. Full variable domain (outside the CDR3, taken from reference TRBV7-9 and TRBJ2-3): DTGVSQNPRHKITKRGQNVTFRCDPISEHNRLYWYRQTLGQGPEFLTYFQNEAQLEKSRLLSDRFSAERPKGSFSTLEIQRTEQGDSAMYLCASSLGTFLGTDTQYFGPGTRLTVL.

This clonotype came up many times. The genes are TRBV7-2 and TRBJ2-5; D is unresolved. CDR1 and CDR2 from the germline V gene are SGHTA and FQGNSA. CDR3 length equals 13 residues. Between the trimmed V and J ends, which lost 1 base and 5 bases, there was a span of 8 bases. The CDR3 protein is CASSLVSWETQYF. CDR3 nucleotide sequence: TGTGCCAGCAGCTTAGTAAGCTGGGAGACCCAGTACTTC.

The chain joins TRBV7-8 to TRBJ2-7; 14 nucleotides match TRBD2. With 4 bases clipped from V and 2 bases from J, the junction kept 4 bases outside the gene matches. Germline loops: CDR1 SGHVS, CDR2 FQNEAQ. The CDR3 runs 16 residues. The CDR3 loop is CASSSPGLAGAYEQYF. Here the CDR3 DNA reads TGTGCCAGCAGCTCCCCGGGACTAGCGGGGGCCTACGAGCAGTACTTC.

This clonotype appeared many times. The chain combines TRBV3-1 with TRBJ2-2, with 9 positions matching TRBD2. CDR3 length: 17 residues. Germline V gene sequence: CDR1 LGHDT, CDR2 YNNKEL (reference sequence). V was pared by 0 bases and J by 3 bases, with 5 bases of the junction left unmatched. This CDR3 reads CASSQERIAGDTGELFF. CDR3 nucleotides: TGTGCCAGCAGCCAAGAAAGGATAGCGGGGGACACCGGGGAGCTGTTTTTT.

The chain uses TRBV19 and TRBJ1-5; D may be TRBD1 (6 bases). The CDR3 extends over 17 amino acids. V gave up 7 bases and J gave up 1 base, with 20 bases separating them. Germline V lookup: CDR1 LNHDA, CDR2 SQIVND (reference sequence). CDR3: CASISNPGAGSNQPQHF. CDR3 sequence (DNA): TGTGCCAGTATTTCAAACCCGGGGGCTGGGAGCAATCAGCCCCAGCATTTT.

Only a few counts were recorded for this clonotype. V is TRBV6-6 and J is TRBJ1-6; D uncertain. There are 16 residues in the CDR3. V was shortened by 4 bases and J by 10 bases, with 20 bases between the two germline ends. Germline CDR1 is MNHNY and CDR2 is SVGAGI (reference sequence). The CDR3 spells CASSSREGGSRSPLHF. For the CDR3, the DNA is TGTGCCAGCAGTTCCCGGGAGGGAGGCTCTAGGTCACCCCTCCACTTT.

This clonotype was seen at least ten times. The chain carries TRBV7-2 and TRBJ2-7; 10 bases map to TRBD2. Germline values: CDR1 SGHTA, CDR2 FQGNSA. The CDR3 consists of 14 residues. V shed 2 bases, J shed 3 bases, and the junction held 1 base outside the gene matches. The CDR3 nucleotides are TGTGCCAGCAGCTTACTAGCGGGGGACTACGAGCAGTACTTC. It codes for CASSLLAGDYEQYF.

The V gene is TRBV2, the J gene TRBJ1-1, with a possible D match to TRBD1 (5 bases). V was clipped by 4 bases and J by 1 base, with 10 bases between them. CDR1 SNHLY and CDR2 FYNNEI come from the germline V gene. The CDR3 sequence is 14 residues long. The CDR3 DNA follows: TGTGCCAGCAGTGGACAGATCCCGAACACTGAAGCTTTCTTT. Amino acid sequence: CASSGQIPNTEAFF.

This clonotype was detected ten times or more. This sequence joins TRBV7-2 and TRBJ2-1; TRBD1 is a possible D gene (5 bases). Germline CDR1 SGHTA, CDR2 FQGNSA. This CDR3 spans 15 amino acids. Trimming pared 8 bases from V and 6 bases from J, leaving 20 bases between. CDR3: CASSPWGLRGNEQFF. CDR3 in DNA: TGTGCCAGCTCACCCTGGGGTTTAAGGGGCAATGAGCAGTTCTTC.

This clonotype came up many times. The V gene is TRBV7-2, the J gene TRBJ2-7; D uncertain. The CDR3 runs 11 residues. Per the germline V gene, CDR1 is SGHTA and CDR2 is FQGNSA. V shed 5 bases and J shed 2 bases, with 4 bases lying between them. Written as DNA, the CDR3 is TGTGCCAGCAGCCGAGCCTACGAGCAGTACTTC. Amino acids: CASSRAYEQYF.

V is TRBV18 and J is TRBJ2-3, with D tentatively TRBD2 (5 bases). Germline assignment: CDR1 KGHSH and CDR2 LQKENI. V was trimmed by 0 bases and J by 6 bases, leaving 7 bases between them. This CDR3 is 13 amino acids long. The CDR3 coding sequence is TGTGCCAGCTCACCACCACTAGGGGATACGCAGTATTTT. This sequence encodes CASSPPLGDTQYF.

The chain is built from TRBV18 and TRBJ2-1; 9 nucleotides line up with TRBD2. Looked up from germline, CDR1 is KGHSH and CDR2 is LQKENI. V gave up 0 bases and J gave up 4 bases; unmatched junction bases: 4. The CDR3 is 16 residues long. CDR3 loop: CASSPPSGGLYNEQFF. The DNA of the CDR3 is TGTGCCAGCTCACCACCCAGCGGGGGGCTATACAATGAGCAGTTCTTC.

This clonotype came up a few times. The chain has TRBV6-6 and TRBJ1-5, with 11 bases fitting TRBD1. With V trimmed by 4 bases and J by 4 bases, 9 bases remained unmatched. The V gene's germline CDR1 is MNHNY and CDR2 SVGAGI (reference sequence). CDR3 length: 17 residues. The CDR3 region has the DNA TGTGCCAGCAGTTCCCGATACGGACAGGGGGCGAATCAGCCCCAGCATTTT. This sequence encodes CASSSRYGQGANQPQHF.

This clonotype showed up many times. The chain links TRBV7-2 to TRBJ2-5, with unresolved D. The germline V and J ends were trimmed by 2 bases and 0 bases, with 4 bases remaining between them. Germline V gene sequence: CDR1 SGHTA, CDR2 FQGNSA. The CDR3 runs to 13 residues. The CDR3 nucleotides read TGTGCCAGCAGCTTATTGTACCAAGAGACCCAGTACTTC. This sequence encodes CASSLLYQETQYF.

The chain employs TRBV5-1 and TRBJ2-7; 8 positions match TRBD1. Germline V lookup: CDR1 SGHRS, CDR2 YFSETQ. This CDR3 contains 17 residues. V was pared by 3 bases and J by 5 bases, with 16 bases of the junction left unmatched. The DNA of the CDR3 is TGCGCCAGCAGCTGGACCCCCCCGGGACAGGAGCAGAACGAGCAGTACTTC. As protein: CASSWTPPGQEQNEQYF.

This clonotype was observed many times. The chain is built from TRBV5-6 and TRBJ2-1, with unresolved D. Trimming removed 0 bases from V and 7 bases from J, with 14 bases in between. The length of the CDR3 is 15 residues. Germline loops: CDR1 SGHDT, CDR2 YYEEEE. This chain's CDR3 is CASSLVSITMNEQFF. CDR3 nucleotide sequence: TGTGCCAGCAGCTTGGTCTCCATCACGATGAATGAGCAGTTCTTC.

This clonotype was seen repeatedly, ten times or more. The chain has TRBV5-1 and TRBJ2-3; no definite D call. The ends were cut back, 4 bases at V and 0 bases at J, with 12 bases in the middle. CDR1 is SGHRS, CDR2 YFSETQ, per germline. The CDR3 loop spans 15 amino acids. CDR3 coding DNA: TGCGCCAGCAGCCTGGCCCCCTTTAGCACAGATACGCAGTATTTT. It yields the protein CASSLAPFSTDTQYF.

The V and J genes are TRBV7-9 and TRBJ1-6; no reliable D call. Looked up from germline, CDR1 is SEHNR and CDR2 is FQNEAQ (reference sequence). V lost 2 bases to trimming and J lost 4 bases, with 15 bases between them. The CDR3 is made up of 17 amino acids. The CDR3 here is CASSLHKFGVYNSPLHF. CDR3 coding DNA: TGTGCCAGCAGCTTACACAAATTTGGGGTTTATAATTCACCCCTCCACTTT.

The gene calls are TRBV5-1 and TRBJ1-2; 10 bases fit TRBD1. The CDR3 spans 15 residues. Germline V gives CDR1 SGHRS, CDR2 YFSETQ. Unmatched junction bases numbered 4, after V lost 0 bases and J lost 5 bases. CDR3 loop: CASSLEGTGDYGYTF. The CDR3 DNA sequence: TGCGCCAGCAGCTTGGAGGGGACAGGGGATTATGGCTACACCTTC. The whole variable domain, remainder taken from reference TRBV5-1 and TRBJ1-2, is KAGVTQTPRYLIKTRGQQVTLSCSPISGHRSVSWYQQTPGQGLQFLFEYFSETQRNKGNFPGRFSGRQFSNSRSEMNVSTLELGDSALYLCASSLEGTGDYGYTFGSGTRLTVV.

A few counts support this clonotype. This chain connects TRBV24-1 to TRBJ2-3; D may be TRBD1 or TRBD2 (5 bases each). The CDR3 has 13 amino acids. V was clipped by 9 bases and J by 0 bases, with 9 bases between them. Germline CDR1 KGHDR, CDR2 SFDVKD. CDR3 residues: CATEGSSTDTQYF. The CDR3 DNA reads TGTGCCACCGAGGGGTCTAGCACAGATACGCAGTATTTT.

This clonotype was found many times. This chain links TRBV12-3 or TRBV12-4 with TRBJ1-5; TRBD1 is a possible D gene (6 bases). The CDR3 covers 14 residues. V shed 5 bases and J shed 4 bases, with 12 bases lying between them. The CDR3 DNA follows: TGTGCCAGCAGTGCCATACAGGGAAATCAGCCCCAGCATTTT. Translation gives CASSAIQGNQPQHF.

This clonotype has a count of ten or more. The gene calls are TRBV20-1 and TRBJ1-1; TRBD1 aligns across 10 bases. J lost 1 base, V lost 6 bases, and 5 bases had no gene match. The V gene's germline CDR1 is DFQATT and CDR2 SNEGSKA (reference sequence). The CDR3 extends over 14 amino acids. The CDR3 DNA is TGCAGTGCCCGGCGACAGGGGGCGAACACTGAAGCTTTCTTT. This sequence encodes CSARRQGANTEAFF.

The chain couples TRBV6-5 to TRBJ2-7, with 9 bases matching TRBD1. The CDR3 totals 15 residues. Germline CDR1 reads MNHEY; CDR2 reads SVGAGI. J was trimmed by 5 bases and V by 2 bases; bases with no gene match: 7. The CDR3 here is CASSYVQGAVDEQYF. In nucleotides, the CDR3 is TGTGCCAGCAGTTACGTACAGGGGGCTGTCGACGAGCAGTACTTC.

J is TRBJ1-2 and V is TRBV20-1; 8 bases match TRBD1. The V and J ends lost 2 bases and 7 bases, in that order; junction bases with no gene match: 6. CDR1 and CDR2 from the germline V gene are DFQATT and SNEGSKA (reference sequence). The CDR3 contains 13 residues. The CDR3 region has the DNA TGCAGTGCTAGACCGGACAGGGTCACTGGCTACACCTTC. It specifies CSARPDRVTGYTF.

This clonotype was detected a few times. The chain links TRBV29-1 to TRBJ2-7, with 10 bases that match TRBD1. The CDR3 is 15 residues long. V was clipped by 5 bases and J by 2 bases; unmatched bases: 9. In germline, CDR1 is SQVTM, CDR2 ANQGSEA. CDR3 coding DNA: TGCAGCGTTCTTGGGACAGGGGTCAGAACCTACGAGCAGTACTTC. It is translated as CSVLGTGVRTYEQYF.